This T cell receptor (beta chain) was sequenced in a study of T cell responses to AZD1222 COVID-19 vaccine. Study outcomes and limitations: The reported proportion of spike-specific TCRs targeting unmutated variant regions was nearly half.

Some second doses came at about 4 weeks and others at about 12 weeks; these were pooled. Germline V gene lookup returns CDR1 MGHDK and CDR2 SYGVNS. The CDR3 totals 15 residues. The junction had 7 bases not matched to a gene; V was cut back by 1 base and J by 5 bases. In the case of this clone: Its antigen is undetermined.

Sequencing was performed with immunoSEQ multiplex PCR; in TCRdb, only in-frame clones are kept and a portion is missing. The sample comprises more than 85,000 clones, about 94% of which are singletons, and 2.9% rests with the top ten. The rearrangement links TRBV25-1 to TRBJ2-5; TRBD2 aligns across 7 bases. This receptor was taken from an adult who received the AZD1222 COVID-19 vaccine. The specimen was peripheral blood, collected 28 days after the second AZD1222 dose. CDR3 nucleotides: TGTGCCAGCAGTGAATTCCTGGGGGGGAGGGAGACCCAGTACTTC. This encodes CASSEFLGGRETQYF.